Following are 12 T cell receptor beta chains from one sample sequenced in a study of T-cell memory formation after mild COVID-19. TCRdb reprocessed the 5' RACE reads with MiXCR, giving one entry per CDR3 protein. The table lists 430,000 or so distinct CDR3 sequences, around 27% of them singletons, with about an eighth in the top ten. The sequenced sample consisted of PBMCs or a T cell subset sorted from them (not recorded which). Receptors originate from an adult woman who had mild COVID-19 (a few samples of this study predate the infection). Cell type and time point are not known.

This clonotype occurred a few times. The rearrangement links TRBV2 to TRBJ1-6, with D hard to call. Trimming pared 8 bases from V and 9 bases from J, leaving 14 bases between. CDR3 length: 13 amino acids. The germline V gene has CDR1 SNHLY and CDR2 FYNNEI. CDR3 nucleotides: TGTGCCAGCTCTTTCGAATCTAGTTCACCCCTCCACTTT. This translates into CASSFESSSPLHF.

CDR3 in amino acids: CASSHSPTSGSGNEQFF. As DNA, the CDR3 is TGCGCCAGCAGCCACAGCCCGACTAGCGGGTCCGGGAATGAGCAGTTCTTC. The V and J genes are TRBV4-1 and TRBJ2-1; 10 nucleotides agree with TRBD2. The CDR3 is made up of 17 amino acids. Germline trimming cut 3 bases from V and 7 bases from J; bases unmatched to any gene: 12. Germline-derived CDR1 and CDR2 are MGHRA and YSYEKL.

This clonotype was detected many times. The CDR3 spells CASSLVGGSYEQYF. The CDR3 nucleotides are TGCGCCAGCAGCTTGGTTGGGGGCTCCTACGAGCAGTACTTC. The V gene is TRBV5-1, the J gene TRBJ2-7; D tentatively reads TRBD1 or TRBD2 (5 bases each). The CDR3 is 14 amino acids. V was trimmed by 0 bases and J by 0 bases, leaving 7 bases between them. The germline V gene encodes CDR1 SGHRS and CDR2 YFSETQ.

This clonotype was picked up a small number of times. The chain uses TRBV7-3 and TRBJ1-1; D might be TRBD1 (5 bases). V lost 5 bases and J 1 base, leaving 20 bases between the germline ends. Germline V CDR1 and CDR2: SGHTA, FQGTGA. This CDR3 region has 17 residues. CDR3 sequence (DNA): TGTGCCAGCAGCCTCTCCCCGGGGGAGGGGAAGAACACTGAAGCTTTCTTT. This encodes CASSLSPGEGKNTEAFF.

The rearrangement joins TRBV10-3 to TRBJ2-2; a possible D gene is TRBD2 (5 bases). This CDR3 is 16 amino acids long. V gave up 0 bases and J gave up 4 bases, with 12 bases separating them. Germline V gene lookup returns CDR1 ENHRY and CDR2 SYGVKD. The CDR3 reads CAISESQGGFTGELFF. The CDR3 nucleotides read TGTGCCATCAGTGAGTCACAAGGAGGTTTCACCGGGGAGCTGTTTTTT.

This clonotype was counted between two and nine times. The chain recombines TRBV30 with TRBJ2-4; 7 bases are shared with TRBD1. The germline V gene encodes CDR1 GTSNPN and CDR2 SVGIG (reference sequence). J lost 7 bases, V lost 4 bases, and 7 bases had no gene match. This CDR3 has 13 residues. The CDR3 sequence: CAWTPGQWNIQYF. CDR3 DNA sequence: TGTGCCTGGACCCCGGGACAGTGGAACATTCAGTACTTC.

The J gene is TRBJ1-3, the V gene TRBV5-1; D gene unclear. This CDR3 contains 16 residues. Per germline, CDR1 SGHRS and CDR2 YFSETQ. V shed 4 bases and J shed 0 bases, with 14 bases lying between them. The CDR3 is CASSVDHPDSGNTIYF. The CDR3, as DNA: TGCGCCAGCAGCGTAGACCACCCGGACTCTGGAAACACCATATATTTT.

The chain is built from TRBV7-9 and TRBJ2-2; 8 bases agree with TRBD2. Looked up from germline, CDR1 is SEHNR and CDR2 is FQNEAQ (reference sequence). Trimming removed 4 bases from V and 4 bases from J; junction bases left unmatched: 5. This CDR3 has 15 amino acids. CDR3 amino acids: CASSSERERTGELFF. For the CDR3, the DNA is TGTGCCAGCAGCTCGGAGCGGGAGCGCACCGGGGAGCTGTTTTTT.

The rearrangement joins TRBV24-1 to TRBJ2-2, with a possible D match to TRBD2 (5 bases). V lost 1 base to trimming and J lost 6 bases, with 8 bases between them. This CDR3 is 14 amino acids long. CDR1 KGHDR and CDR2 SFDVKD come from the germline V gene. In DNA form, the CDR3 reads TGTGCCACCAGTGATTTACTAGAGGCCGGGGAGCTGTTTTTT. Translation: CATSDLLEAGELFF.

This sequence joins TRBV5-1 and TRBJ2-5; TRBD2 agrees at 7 bases. This CDR3 comprises 13 residues. The V segment lost 2 bases and the J segment 5 bases; nucleotides outside the gene matches: 3. The V gene's germline CDR1 is SGHRS and CDR2 YFSETQ. As DNA, the CDR3 is TGCGCCAGCAGCTTCCCCGGGGGGGAGACCCAGTACTTC. Encoded protein: CASSFPGGETQYF.

The V gene is TRBV24-1, the J gene TRBJ2-1; 7 bases are a match to TRBD2. This CDR3 has 17 residues. Trimming removed 8 bases from V and 5 bases from J; junction bases left unmatched: 17. Looked up from germline, CDR1 is KGHDR and CDR2 is SFDVKD. The DNA of the CDR3 is TGTGCCACCAAGGGGACTATCGGGGGGAGTCCAAACAATGAGCAGTTCTTC. Translation gives CATKGTIGGSPNNEQFF.

This clonotype has just a few counts. The CDR3 nucleotides read TGTGCCAGCAGCTCAGCATCAGATACGCAGTATTTT. This encodes CASSSASDTQYF. V usage is TRBV7-9 and J usage is TRBJ2-3; D is unclear. Germline loops: CDR1 SEHNR, CDR2 FQNEAQ (reference sequence). Trimming pared 4 bases from V and 4 bases from J, leaving 6 bases between. The CDR3 sequence is 12 residues long.